A selection of T cell receptor beta chains follows, all from one sample in a study of early T cells in non-severe SARS-CoV-2 infection. TCRdb re-analysed the 5' RACE reads in MiXCR, keeping a single row per CDR3 protein. The profile shows roughly 57,000 distinct CDR3 sequences, less than 15% of them singletons. Sample: whole blood, taken at baseline. These receptors were taken from an adult who was a healthcare worker with PCR-confirmed SARS-CoV-2 infection or an uninfected control (not recorded which). CDR3s include the opening cysteine and the closing phenylalanine or tryptophan. A D gene is named only where the DNA matches it firmly. The listing skips clone size in some rows; elsewhere it reads once, few, many or a size class.

CDR3	DNA	V	D	size	J
CASSFSDRDYQNIQYF	TGTGCCAGCAGTTTCTCTGACAGGGATTACCAAAACATTCAGTACTTC	TRBV28	TRBD1	few	TRBJ2-4
CASSQGQGMNTEAFF	TGCGCCAGCAGCCAGGGACAGGGAATGAACACTGAAGCTTTCTTT	TRBV4-3	TRBD1	NA	TRBJ1-1
CSASSQLYGEQYF	TGCAGTGCTAGTTCCCAGCTTTATGGCGAGCAGTACTTC	TRBV20-1	NA	NA	TRBJ2-7
CSARSRIAGGQYF	TGCAGTGCTAGATCCCGGATAGCGGGCGGGCAGTACTTC	TRBV20-1	TRBD2	NA	TRBJ2-7
CSAREASRGGLANSYEQYF	TGCAGTGCTAGAGAGGCCTCCCGAGGAGGTCTAGCAAACTCCTACGAGCAGTACTTC	TRBV20-1	NA	few	TRBJ2-7
CASKGWIDTQYF	TGTGCTAGCAAAGGGTGGATAGATACGCAGTATTTT	TRBV12-5	NA	many	TRBJ2-3
CASSPGQGAGGYTF	TGTGCCAGCAGTCCGGGACAGGGGGCTGGTGGCTACACCTTC	TRBV12-3/TRBV12-4	TRBD1	many	TRBJ1-2
CASSKGDNEQFF	TGTGCCAGCAGCAAGGGGGACAATGAGCAGTTCTTC	TRBV9	NA	NA	TRBJ2-1
CASNGGIRSPLHF	TGTGCCAGCAACGGGGGAATCCGGTCACCCCTCCACTTT	TRBV19	NA	few	TRBJ1-6
CASSLSGASSTDTQYF	TGTGCCAGCAGCCTGAGTGGAGCGAGTAGCACAGATACGCAGTATTTT	TRBV4-2	NA	few	TRBJ2-3
CASSRLGSGETQYF	TGCGCCAGCAGCCGACTAGGCTCCGGGGAGACCCAGTACTTC	TRBV5-1	NA	few	TRBJ2-5
CAISDQGLNTEAFF	TGTGCCATCAGTGACCAGGGACTGAACACTGAAGCTTTCTTT	TRBV10-3	NA	once	TRBJ1-1
CASSRDGTNSPLHF	TGTGCCAGCAGCCGGGACGGAACTAATTCACCCCTCCACTTT	TRBV6-4	NA	many	TRBJ1-6
CASGLTRDGEFTDTQYF	TGTGCTAGTGGTTTGACCAGGGACGGCGAATTCACAGATACGCAGTATTTT	TRBV12-5	NA	many	TRBJ2-3
CASSERYEQYF	TGTGCCAGCAGTGAGCGCTACGAGCAGTACTTC	TRBV2	NA	few	TRBJ2-7
CASTDGGTNTEAFF	TGTGCCAGCACCGACGGGGGCACCAACACTGAAGCTTTCTTT	TRBV6-1	NA	few	TRBJ1-1
CASSYRGGYEQYF	TGTGCCAGCAGTTACCGGGGGGGCTACGAGCAGTACTTC	TRBV7-9	TRBD2	NA	TRBJ2-7
CASSLNVEETQYF	TGTGCCAGCAGCTTAAACGTGGAAGAGACCCAGTACTTC	TRBV7-3	NA	few	TRBJ2-5
CASTEGGSDNEQFF	TGTGCCAGCACCGAAGGGGGCTCGGACAATGAGCAGTTCTTC	TRBV12-3/TRBV12-4	TRBD1	few	TRBJ2-1
CASREQGGLSYEQYF	TGTGCCAGCAGAGAACAGGGGGGCCTCTCCTACGAGCAGTACTTC	TRBV2	TRBD1	many	TRBJ2-7
CASSQAPLNALNTEAFF	TGCGCCAGCAGCCAGGCCCCATTGAACGCATTGAACACTGAAGCTTTCTTT	TRBV4-1	NA	NA	TRBJ1-1
CASSLGSGLYTDTQYF	TGCGCCAGCAGCTTGGGGTCGGGACTCTACACAGATACGCAGTATTTT	TRBV5-1	NA	medium-sized	TRBJ2-3
CASSGQPVSNQPQHF	TGTGCCAGTAGTGGACAGCCAGTTAGCAATCAGCCCCAGCATTTT	TRBV19	NA	few	TRBJ1-5
CASTAGGVEQYF	TGTGCCAGCACCGCTGGAGGCGTCGAGCAGTACTTC	TRBV25-1	NA	many	TRBJ2-7
CASSPGNSNQPQHF	TGTGCCAGCTCACCGGGTAATAGCAATCAGCCCCAGCATTTT	TRBV18	NA	many	TRBJ1-5
CASSLGMFRRLAAGNEQFF	TGTGCCAGCAGCTTAGGAATGTTTCGGAGACTAGCGGCCGGCAATGAGCAGTTCTTC	TRBV7-9	TRBD2	many	TRBJ2-1
CASSQPGRPYEQFF	TGTGCCAGCAGCCAACCCGGAAGGCCGTATGAGCAGTTCTTC	TRBV4-2	NA	many	TRBJ2-1
CASSAARGVGTDTQYF	TGTGCCAGCAGCGCTGCGCGAGGGGTGGGCACAGATACGCAGTATTTT	TRBV5-5	NA	few	TRBJ2-3
CASSPGPLGGVISYEQYF	TGTGCCAGCAGCCCAGGACCCCTCGGAGGAGTTATCTCTTACGAGCAGTACTTC	TRBV7-3	NA	NA	TRBJ2-7
CATSETGLPTDTQYF	TGTGCCACCAGTGAAACGGGACTCCCCACAGATACGCAGTATTTT	TRBV24-1	NA	many	TRBJ2-3
CSVESLSQETQYF	TGCAGCGTTGAATCCCTATCCCAGGAGACCCAGTACTTC	TRBV29-1	NA	NA	TRBJ2-5
CASSPYSPGQNYEQYF	TGTGCCAGCTCACCTTACTCACCGGGACAGAACTACGAGCAGTACTTC	TRBV18	TRBD1	few	TRBJ2-7
CASSEPGQPYEQYF	TGTGCCAGCAGTGAGCCGGGACAGCCCTACGAGCAGTACTTC	TRBV6-1	TRBD1	few	TRBJ2-7
CASSLIVKQYF	TGTGCCAGCAGCTTAATCGTCAAGCAGTACTTC	TRBV11-2	NA	NA	TRBJ2-7
CASTLTGVSPLHF	TGTGCCAGCACACTCACGGGGGTTTCACCCCTCCACTTT	TRBV2	NA	NA	TRBJ1-6
CASSSLAGRRVMNEQFF	TGTGCCAGCAGCTCACTCGCGGGACGAAGGGTGATGAATGAGCAGTTCTTC	TRBV11-2	NA	many	TRBJ2-1
CASSLRGGMNTEAFF	TGTGCCAGCAGCTTAAGGGGGGGCATGAACACTGAAGCTTTCTTT	TRBV7-2	NA	few	TRBJ1-1